The TCR beta chain described here comes from a study of cytomegalovirus exposure and HLA in healthy donors. The CDR3 spans 16 residues. Germline CDR1 reads SGHTA; CDR2 reads FQGTGA. V dropped 5 bases and J dropped 8; count of bases not matched to a gene: 11. Study-level points and caveats: Overall, approximately 150 TCR beta chains were annotated as cytomegalovirus-associated. Per a prior analysis, the majority of TCR beta V segments were productive roughly 87% or roughly 30% of the time. In vitro data verified three CMV-associated chains as specific for CMV antigens.

This clone was detected only a few times. Antigen specificity is unknown. PCR amplification relied on 60 Vbeta primers (plus 13 Jbeta primers). Per the original methods: In a later analysis, 8.5 million to 14 million of 65 million to 90 million unique beta chains occurred in at least two donors. Using immunoSEQ multiplex PCR, the repertoire was profiled, and TCRdb retains in-frame clones only, with some absent. The V and J calls and the clone size are those of that table, but D and trimming were determined from the DNA. This sample has over 100,000 clones, with less than 90% found just once. This chain joins TRBV7-3 and TRBJ2-1; 11 bases are a match to TRBD2. The sequence derives from a man aged 35 to 55 in good health and CMV-seronegative. The specimen sequenced was PBMCs. Written as DNA, the CDR3 is TGTGCCAGCAGCCCACTAGCGGGAGCTCCCAAGGATGAGCAGTTCTTC. As protein: CASSPLAGAPKDEQFF.